Listed below are T cell receptor beta chains from one sample, sequenced in a study of cytomegalovirus exposure and HLA in healthy donors. Repertoires were generated with immunoSEQ multiplex PCR, while TCRdb's copy carries only in-frame clones and drops some. The sample has approximately 300,000 clones; 80% to 90% are singletons. Sequencing was done on a sample of PBMCs. These TCRs come from a woman younger than 30 in good health and CMV-seronegative. Both conserved end residues are part of each CDR3. Fields, in order: J gene, clone size, V gene, D gene, CDR3 DNA, CDR3 protein. D genes are given only for firm matches. Not every row has a clone size; where given, it reads once, few, many or a size class.

>TRBJ2-1|-|TRBV11-2|TRBD2
TGTGCCAGCAGCTTCAGGCGCGGGAGGTCCCGTGACTCCTACAATGAGCAGTTCTTC
CASSFRRGRSRDSYNEQFF
>TRBJ2-7|once|TRBV7-9|TRBD1
TGTGCCAGCAGCTTACCGGGACAGGGGTACGAGCAGTACTTC
CASSLPGQGYEQYF
>TRBJ2-3|-|TRBV7-2|-
TGTGCCAGCAGCCCACTTCCGAGGAGCACAGATACGCAGTATTTT
CASSPLPRSTDTQYF
>TRBJ2-7|-|TRBV29-1|-
TGCAGCGCCTACGTGCCGCCCACGCCCTACGAGCAGTACTTC
CSAYVPPTPYEQYF
>TRBJ2-1|-|TRBV5-1|-
TGCGCCAGCAGCCTGGGCGTCGACAATGAGCAGTTCTTC
CASSLGVDNEQFF
>TRBJ2-5|-|TRBV6-6|-
TGTGCCAGCAGAAGCGCGGAAGAGACCCAGTACTTC
CASRSAEETQYF
>TRBJ1-2|-|TRBV6-5|-
TGTGCCAGCAAAAGGGGAGGCGGCTACACCTTC
CASKRGGGYTF
>TRBJ1-1|once|TRBV29-1|TRBD1
TGCAGCGTTGGAGTCAGGGGGCGCGGGGGCCCTGAAGCTTTCTTT
CSVGVRGRGGPEAFF
>TRBJ1-2|few|TRBV19|TRBD1
TGTGCCACCTCGGACAGGGGTTATGGCTACACCTTC
CATSDRGYGYTF
>TRBJ1-5|-|TRBV27|-
TGTGCCAGCAGTTTAAGGGGTCTTAATCAGCCCCAGCATTTT
CASSLRGLNQPQHF
>TRBJ2-3|-|TRBV7-2|TRBD2
TGTGCCAGCAGCTTAGCTGGACTAGGTCGAGGCACAGATACGCAGTATTTT
CASSLAGLGRGTDTQYF
>TRBJ2-6|-|TRBV29-1|-
TGCAGCGTTGGAGTTTCTGGGGCCAACGTCCTGACTTTC
CSVGVSGANVLTF
>TRBJ2-7|-|TRBV9|TRBD2
TGTGCCAGCAGCGGGGACGGGACTAGCGGTTACGAGCAGTACTTC
CASSGDGTSGYEQYF
>TRBJ2-1|-|TRBV29-1|-
TGCAGCGTTGAACGAGGTTACAATGAGCAGTTCTTC
CSVERGYNEQFF
>TRBJ2-7|-|TRBV7-9|TRBD2
TGTGCCAGCAGCTTTGGGGTAGGGAGGGTTGGTAACTACGAGCAGTACTTC
CASSFGVGRVGNYEQYF
>TRBJ1-5|-|TRBV21-1|-
TGTGCCAGCAGCTCACGGGATTACAATCAGCCCCAGCATTTT
CASSSRDYNQPQHF
>TRBJ2-2|-|TRBV7-3|-
TGTGCCAGCAGCTTGGGGCTCCCCACCGGGGAGCTGTTTTTT
CASSLGLPTGELFF
>TRBJ2-7|-|TRBV6-6|TRBD2
TGTGCCAGCAGAAGGATAGCGGGAGGGCTCGAGCAGTACTTC
CASRRIAGGLEQYF
>TRBJ2-7|-|TRBV21-1|-
TGTGCCAGCTTGGTTGCGGGAGGCCACTACGAGCAGTACTTC
CASLVAGGHYEQYF
>TRBJ2-5|-|TRBV9|TRBD1
TGTGCCAGCAGCGCGACAGGGACAGAAGAGACCCAGTACTTC
CASSATGTEETQYF
>TRBJ2-7|-|TRBV9|TRBD2
TGTGCCAGCAGCCCCAGGCTAGCGGGGAACTACGAGCAGTACTTC
CASSPRLAGNYEQYF
>TRBJ2-3|-|TRBV7-2|-
TGTGCCAGCAGCCTAGCCGGAGCTCCCGGTGGTACGCAGTATTTT
CASSLAGAPGGTQYF
>TRBJ1-2|few|TRBV30|-
TGTGCCTGGAGTCTAACAGGGATCGATGGCTACACCTTC
CAWSLTGIDGYTF
>TRBJ2-7|-|TRBV4-3|-
TGCGCCAGCAGCCAAGTTCAGGGTGCCTACGAGCAGTACTTC
CASSQVQGAYEQYF
>TRBJ1-2|-|TRBV6-5|-
TGTGCCAGCATAATGAGGGCGGGACGCCTTTATGGCTACACCTTC
CASIMRAGRLYGYTF
>TRBJ1-1|-|TRBV5-1|-
TGCGCCAGCAGGGCGCGCCAGGACACTGAAGCTTTCTTT
CASRARQDTEAFF
>TRBJ2-3|-|TRBV2|-
TGTGCCAGCAGTGGACGGGGCACAGATACGCAGTATTTT
CASSGRGTDTQYF
>TRBJ1-5|-|TRBV4-3|-
TGCGCCAGCAGCCAAGATTGGCAGGCCCAAAGGCCCCAGCATTTT
CASSQDWQAQRPQHF
>TRBJ2-7|-|TRBV6-1|-
TGTGCCAGCACCACTCCGGGGGCCTACGAGCAGTACTTC
CASTTPGAYEQYF
>TRBJ2-5|-|TRBV6-6|-
TGTGCCAGCAGTTACCTCTCCGAAGAGACCCAGTACTTC
CASSYLSEETQYF
>TRBJ1-1|-|TRBV2|TRBD1
TGTGCCAGCAGTGAACAGGGGGTGAGCAACACTGAAGCTTTCTTT
CASSEQGVSNTEAFF
>TRBJ2-1|-|TRBV18|TRBD2
TGTGCCAGCTCACCGGGACTAGCGAAAAACATCGGGGGGAATGAGCAGTTCTTC
CASSPGLAKNIGGNEQFF
>TRBJ1-3|once|TRBV9|-
TGTGCCAGCAGCCGAGGATCTGGAAACACCATATATTTT
CASSRGSGNTIYF
>TRBJ1-5|few|TRBV6-1|-
TGTGCCAGTACAGGTAACAATCAGCCCCAGCATTTT
CASTGNNQPQHF
>TRBJ2-1|-|TRBV2|-
TGTGCCAGCAGTCTCAGGGGTGAGCAGTTCTTC
CASSLRGEQFF
>TRBJ2-1|-|TRBV4-3|-
TGCGCCAGCAGCCACCTGCAGGGGGGTAGGTTTAATGAGCAGTTCTTC
CASSHLQGGRFNEQFF
>TRBJ1-1|-|TRBV6-5|TRBD1
TGTGCCAGCAACCCGGGACAGGGAAGATCGGCTTTCTTT
CASNPGQGRSAFF
>TRBJ2-2|few|TRBV2|-
TGTGCCACCTCCGACCCGGAGGCGAACACCGGGGAGCTGTTTTTT
CATSDPEANTGELFF
>TRBJ2-5|-|TRBV5-1|TRBD1
TGCGCCAGCAGCCCCCAACCCGGGACAGTCGAGACCCAGTACTTC
CASSPQPGTVETQYF
>TRBJ2-1|-|TRBV5-4|-
TGTGCCAGCAGCTCGGTGGGAGATGAGCAGTTCTTC
CASSSVGDEQFF
>TRBJ2-5|-|TRBV29-1|TRBD1
TGCAGCGTTGAAGGTCTGGACAGGGGGGAACCTCAAGAGACCCAGTACTTC
CSVEGLDRGEPQETQYF
>TRBJ2-3|-|TRBV6-6|-
TGTGCCAGCAGTTACACGCAGGGGACAGATACGCAGTATTTT
CASSYTQGTDTQYF
>TRBJ1-5|-|TRBV7-8|-
TGTGCCAGCAGCTTAGGGGGCGGGGTTAGCAATCAGCCCCAGCATTTT
CASSLGGGVSNQPQHF
>TRBJ2-3|-|TRBV4-2|-
TGTGCCAGCAGCCAAGACGGCGGGGTCGGCACAGATACGCAGTATTTT
CASSQDGGVGTDTQYF
>TRBJ1-2|-|TRBV28|-
TGTGCCAGCAGTTTAGAGGGGGTTCGTGGCTACACCTTC
CASSLEGVRGYTF
>TRBJ2-7|once|TRBV13|TRBD1
TGTGCCAGCAGCTTAGGCTCGGGACAGGGAGAGCAGTACTTC
CASSLGSGQGEQYF
>TRBJ2-3|-|TRBV27|TRBD2
TGTGCCAGCAGTCCCCGGACTAGCGGAATTAGCACAGATACGCAGTATTTT
CASSPRTSGISTDTQYF
>TRBJ1-1|-|TRBV6-5|-
TGTGCCACCGAAAGGGGGGGCACGTCGGACACTGAAGCTTTCTTT
CATERGGTSDTEAFF
>TRBJ1-1|few|TRBV5-3|-
TGTGCCAGAAGCTTGGCCGGGCAGGGAGAAGCTTTCTTT
CARSLAGQGEAFF
>TRBJ1-1|-|TRBV21-1|-
TGTGCCAGCAGCAAAGCGCTTAGAGTTGTACAGGTCTTGGCTGAAGCTTTCTTT
CASSKALRVVQVLAEAFF
>TRBJ2-1|-|TRBV15|TRBD2
TGTGCCACCAGCAGAGAAGGTAGCGGGAGGGCCAAGGGTGAGCAGTTCTTC
CATSREGSGRAKGEQFF
>TRBJ2-2|-|TRBV5-1|TRBD1
TGCGCCAGCAGCTTGGGGGACAGGAGTTATGAGGACACCGGGGAGCTGTTTTTT
CASSLGDRSYEDTGELFF